This entry is about one T cell receptor (beta chain). Its antigen remains undetermined. No qualities accompany the bases; no much larger clone lies one base away. CDR1 and CDR2 are read off the germline V gene as SQVTM and ANQGSEA. Its CDR3 holds 15 amino acids, cysteine through phenylalanine. The DNA shown is the 45-base CDR3, in frame from base 1. Unmatched junction bases come to 7, with V trimmed by 3 bases and J by 4 bases. This sample stems from a study of cytomegalovirus exposure and HLA in healthy donors (dated 2017 in TCRdb). Concerning the study at large: According to a later analysis, one platform produced both the 110 or so validation repertoires and the approximately 670 repertoires of the first cohort. The study aimed to test whether cataloging public T cell receptors could reveal signatures of past pathogen exposure. Along with the roughly 670-subject first cohort, a separate validation cohort of approximately 110 different subjects was used. High-throughput TCR immunosequencing, statistical association of individual TCRs with disease status, and machine learning were combined to predict cytomegalovirus infection status.

The paper as a whole reports these results and caveats: Most TCR sequences were observed very rarely across donors, whereas some public TCRs were present in many individuals. The authors suggested that the approach could potentially be extended to other disease states and immunological phenotypes. All 120 repertoires were used to score co-occurrence in the validation cohort in a later analysis, because that analysis had no HLA typing for the cohort. In the study, around 160 TCR beta chains were listed as associated with cytomegalovirus. Subsequent analysis determined that TCRs grouped into clusters in the first cohort also showed a tendency toward co-occurrence across the 120 validation repertoires, and approximately 94% of cluster scores exceeded 0. A few of the identified cytomegalovirus-associated TCR beta chains were confirmed in vitro to be specific for cytomegalovirus antigens. In both the original and validation cohorts, the classifier was reported to diagnose cytomegalovirus status with high specificity and sensitivity.

The library came from the immunoSEQ multiplex PCR assay. Per the original workflow: A statistical classification framework was built for diagnosing cytomegalovirus status from the catalog of TCR beta chain sequences. TCRdb stores this immuneACCESS table with in-frame sequences only. Part of the clones is absent; in the studies checked, under half of the shortfall reflects unresolved V genes, and no reason is known for the rest. V and J calls and clone size follow that table, whereas D and trimming were derived from the DNA. Counted in this sample were 110,000 or so clones; approximately 91% of them appeared once. The ten largest clones represent around 4.5% of the sample. Separate from the approximately 670-subject first cohort, the validation cohort of 95 to 150 subjects was the group to which the donors belonged.

The receptor was isolated from a man aged 18-30 years in good health and CMV-seropositive. The chain links TRBV29-1 with TRBJ2-1; TRBD1 fits 9 bases in the junction. Specimen: PBMCs. The CDR3 reads as follows: CSVDTGGISYNEQFF. The nucleotide sequence reads as follows: TGCAGCGTTGATACAGGGGGCATCTCTTACAATGAGCAGTTCTTC.